One sample yielded the 21 T cell receptor beta chains listed below, sequenced in a study of T cell repertoires in cytomegalovirus infection. One entry per CDR3 protein results from TCRdb running MiXCR on the reads. The top ten hold 41% of the sample, which has under 150,000 distinct CDR3 sequences, more than 30% seen once. Their antigens are not known. The sample consisted of CD8+ T cells from cultured PBMCs, taken from culture after CMV antigen stimulation. The receptors were sampled from a human donor in good health (CMV status not recorded). Some clones in this sample may be carry-over from other donors' samples.

This chain uses TRBV27 with TRBJ2-3; no definite D call. CDR1 MNHEY and CDR2 SMNVEV come from the germline V gene (reference sequence). V was trimmed by 8 bases and J by 4 bases, leaving 7 bases between them. CDR3 length: 11 residues. CDR3 nucleotides: TGTGCCAGCCCCAATCCAGATACGCAGTATTTT. Its translation: CASPNPDTQYF.

The V gene is TRBV7-6, the J gene TRBJ2-1; 7 bases align to TRBD1. V trimming: 1 base; J trimming: 3 bases; junction bases outside the gene matches: 3. Germline CDR1 reads SGHVS; CDR2 reads FNYEAQ. The CDR3 has 15 residues. CDR3 residues: CASSLEAGGYNEQFF. The CDR3 coding sequence is TGTGCCAGCAGCTTAGAGGCAGGGGGCTACAATGAGCAGTTCTTC. Full variable domain (missing parts from reference TRBV7-6 and TRBJ2-1): GAGVSQSPRYKVTKRGQDVALRCDPISGHVSLYWYRQALGQGPEFLTYFNYEAQQDKSGLPNDRFSAERPEGSISTLTIQRTEQRDSAMYRCASSLEAGGYNEQFFGPGTRLTVL.

The chain combines TRBV27 with TRBJ2-1; 10 positions agree with TRBD2. J was trimmed by 3 bases and V by 6 bases; bases with no gene match: 5. Germline CDR1 is MNHEY and CDR2 is SMNVEV (reference sequence). This CDR3 contains 15 residues. CDR3 sequence (DNA): TGTGCCAGCAGGAAGCGGGGGGGCCTCTACAATGAGCAGTTCTTC. Translation: CASRKRGGLYNEQFF.

The rearrangement joins TRBV2 to TRBJ1-1; D ambiguous. The CDR3 sequence is 18 residues long. Germline V gives CDR1 SNHLY, CDR2 FYNNEI. V lost 7 bases and J 4 bases, leaving 28 bases between the germline ends. In DNA, the CDR3 is TGTGCCAGCATTACATACGGAAGTGGAGGAGATAAGGGCACTGAAGCTTTCTTT. Its protein is CASITYGSGGDKGTEAFF.

The chain employs TRBV7-8 and TRBJ2-3, with 7 bases aligning to TRBD1. Germline loops: CDR1 SGHVS, CDR2 FQNEAQ. Trimming removed 5 bases from V and 3 bases from J; junction bases left unmatched: 5. This CDR3 region has 14 residues. The CDR3 sequence: CASSLDRRTDTQYF. The CDR3 region has the DNA TGTGCCAGCAGCCTGGACAGGCGGACAGATACGCAGTATTTT.

This clonotype was recorded many times. The chain carries TRBV6-1 and TRBJ1-5; TRBD1 aligns across 12 bases. The J segment lost 3 bases and the V segment lost 3 bases, leaving 3 bases of the junction unmatched. CDR1 and CDR2 (germline): MNHNS, SASEGT. The CDR3 is 16 amino acids. This CDR3 is CASSDPGQGANQPQHF. CDR3 bases: TGTGCCAGCAGTGATCCGGGACAGGGGGCCAATCAGCCCCAGCATTTT.

This clonotype was counted at least ten times. This rearrangement joins TRBV7-2 to TRBJ2-1; 7 bases are shared with TRBD1. Germline V CDR1 and CDR2: SGHTA, FQGNSA. With 5 bases clipped from V and 6 bases from J, the junction kept 16 bases outside the gene matches. The CDR3 is 17 amino acids. The CDR3 here is CASSPVGGHPSGNEQFF. DNA for the CDR3: TGTGCCAGCAGCCCCGTAGGGGGCCACCCGTCGGGCAATGAGCAGTTCTTC. Combining the CDR3 with reference TRBV7-2 and TRBJ2-1 gives the whole variable domain GAGVSQSPSNKVTEKGKDVELRCDPISGHTALYWYRQSLGQGLEFLIYFQGNSAPDKSGLPSDRFSAERTGGSVSTLTIQRTQQEDSAVYLCASSPVGGHPSGNEQFFGPGTRLTVL.

V gene TRBV10-3 combines with J gene TRBJ2-3; a weak D match, TRBD1 (6 bases). Germline CDR1 is ENHRY and CDR2 is SYGVKD. The CDR3 loop spans 13 amino acids. The V end lost 7 bases, the J end lost 5 bases, and 13 bases lay between the germline ends. DNA for the CDR3: TGTGCCATCACCAGGACAGACGGAGATACGCAGTATTTT. It translates to CAITRTDGDTQYF.

The V gene is TRBV2, the J gene TRBJ1-4, with 8 bases identical to TRBD1. The CDR3 contains 15 residues. V lost 7 bases, J lost 2 bases, and 6 bases stayed unmatched. Germline CDR1 SNHLY, CDR2 FYNNEI. The CDR3, as DNA: TGTGCCAGCATGAGAAACAGGGGGACTAATGAAAAACTGTTTTTT. It yields the protein CASMRNRGTNEKLFF.

This sequence joins TRBV6-5 and TRBJ2-2, with unresolved D. V lost 1 base, J lost 0 bases, and 6 bases lay in between. CDR3 length equals 15 residues. Germline values: CDR1 MNHEY, CDR2 SVGAGI. The CDR3 region has the DNA TGTGCCAGCAGTTACTGGCAGACGAACACCGGGGAGCTGTTTTTT. Translation gives CASSYWQTNTGELFF.

The V call is TRBV12-3 or TRBV12-4, the J call TRBJ1-1, with TRBD1 matching over 7 bases. There are 14 residues in the CDR3. V lost 4 bases and J lost 4; bases outside the gene matches: 6. CDR3 residues: CASSSTGESTEAFF. CDR3 nucleotides: TGTGCCAGCAGTTCAACAGGGGAGAGCACTGAAGCTTTCTTT.

This clonotype was detected a few times. This chain links TRBV6-2 or TRBV6-3 with TRBJ2-1; D not resolved. The V and J ends lost 2 bases and 5 bases respectively, with 7 bases between them. The CDR3 runs 13 residues. The germline V gene has CDR1 MNHEY and CDR2 SVGEGT. The CDR3 loop reads CASSYHPNNEQFF. The CDR3 coding sequence is TGTGCCAGCAGTTACCATCCTAACAATGAGCAGTTCTTC.

In its sample, this clonotype was seen a few times. The rearrangement uses TRBV10-3 and TRBJ2-2, with D perhaps matching TRBD1 (5 bases). Germline CDR1 ENHRY, CDR2 SYGVKD. This CDR3 is built from 17 residues. Trimming cost V 0 bases and J 1 base, with 12 bases left between them. CDR3 residues: CAISESWGIGNTGELFF. In nucleotides, the CDR3 is TGTGCCATCAGTGAGTCATGGGGCATAGGGAACACCGGGGAGCTGTTTTTT.

This clonotype appeared many times. The chain recombines TRBV7-2 with TRBJ2-7; 10 bases are a match to TRBD1. Germline V gene lookup returns CDR1 SGHTA and CDR2 FQGNSA. The CDR3 contains 14 residues. Trimming took 5 bases from V and 4 from J; bases not matched to a gene: 5. CDR3 nucleotide sequence: TGTGCCAGCAGCATGGACAGGGGGGCTTACGAGCAGTACTTC. Its translation is CASSMDRGAYEQYF. Full variable domain (remainder filled in from reference TRBV7-2 and TRBJ2-7): GAGVSQSPSNKVTEKGKDVELRCDPISGHTALYWYRQSLGQGLEFLIYFQGNSAPDKSGLPSDRFSAERTGGSVSTLTIQRTQQEDSAVYLCASSMDRGAYEQYFGPGTRLTVT.

Only one count was recorded for this clonotype. The chain is built from TRBV6-2 or TRBV6-3 and TRBJ2-3; unclear D gene. Germline values: CDR1 MNHEY, CDR2 SVGEGT. V was pared by 2 bases and J by 5 bases, with 8 bases between. The CDR3 spans 13 residues. CDR3 sequence reads: CASSYPPRDTQYF. The CDR3 DNA reads as TGTGCCAGCAGTTACCCCCCCCGAGATACGCAGTATTTT.

The sample holds many counts of this clonotype. The chain carries TRBV7-2 and TRBJ1-6, with a tentative D call TRBD1 (5 bases). Germline CDR1 reads SGHTA; CDR2 reads FQGNSA. V shed 1 base and J shed 11 bases, with 12 bases lying between them. The CDR3 covers 14 residues. In nucleotides, the CDR3 is TGTGCCAGCAGCTTAGGGACAAACGGACCACCCCTCCACTTT. Translation: CASSLGTNGPPLHF.

The V and J genes are TRBV19 and TRBJ1-5; D ambiguous. Looked up from germline, CDR1 is LNHDA and CDR2 is SQIVND (reference sequence). The CDR3 is 14 residues long. Trimming removed 3 bases at V and 11 bases at J, with 17 bases between. Here the CDR3 reads CASSIAVGRRTQHF. In DNA form, the CDR3 reads TGTGCCAGTAGTATCGCTGTTGGCAGGAGGACCCAGCATTTT. The full variable domain, in which reference TRBV19 and TRBJ1-5 provide the parts outside the CDR3, is DGGITQSPKYLFRKEGQNVTLSCEQNLNHDAMYWYRQDPGQGLRLIYYSQIVNDFQKGDIAEGYSVSREKKESFPLTVTSAQKNPTAFYLCASSIAVGRRTQHFGDGTRLSIL.

This CDR3 reads CASSPNAGTENSPLHF. The CDR3 region has the DNA TGTGCCAGCAGCCCCAACGCCGGGACAGAAAATTCACCCCTCCACTTT. V usage is TRBV7-9 and J usage is TRBJ1-6; 7 bases fit TRBD1. Losses at the gene ends were 5 bases for V and 7 bases for J; bases not matched to a gene: 11. Germline V gene data show CDR1 as SEHNR and CDR2 as FQNEAQ (reference sequence). The CDR3 has 16 amino acids.

The V call is TRBV11-2, the J call TRBJ2-5, with 7 bases that match TRBD1. The germline V gene encodes CDR1 SGHAT and CDR2 FQNNGV. V lost 4 bases to trimming and J lost 4 bases; unmatched junction nucleotides: 6. The CDR3 consists of 14 residues. The CDR3 loop is CASSSTGMLETQYF. The CDR3 coding sequence is TGTGCCAGCAGCTCGACAGGGATGCTAGAGACCCAGTACTTC.

The gene calls are TRBV2 and TRBJ1-1, with D unclear. This CDR3 spans 12 amino acids. V was trimmed by 6 bases and J by 6 bases, leaving 11 bases between them. Germline CDR1 is SNHLY and CDR2 is FYNNEI. The CDR3 nucleotides read TGTGCCAGCAGCGGGATGACTCCTGAAGCTTTCTTT. Encoded protein: CASSGMTPEAFF.

This sequence joins TRBV5-5 and TRBJ1-4; 7 positions match TRBD1. The CDR3 has 16 residues. The germline CDR1 and CDR2 sequences are SGHKS and YYEKEE (reference sequence). After removal of 4 bases from V and 0 bases from J, the junction contained 6 bases not matched to a gene. This CDR3 is CASSMQGVATNEKLFF. The CDR3 DNA sequence: TGTGCCAGCAGCATGCAGGGGGTTGCAACTAATGAAAAACTGTTTTTT.